The 27 T cell receptor beta chains below all came from one sample that was sequenced in a study of T-cell reconstitution after alpha-beta-depleted transplantation in children. Unique molecular identifiers featured in how the TCRbeta library was prepared. TCRdb reanalysed the PCR reads using MiXCR and keeps one entry per CDR3 protein. The table shows 450,000 to 600,000 distinct CDR3 sequences, with about 11% occurring only once. The sample in question was PBMCs, obtained before TCRalphabeta/CD19-depleted stem cell transplant. These receptors all stem from a child younger than 10 with inherited bone marrow failure, due to receive a stem cell transplant.

The rearrangement uses TRBV7-9 and TRBJ2-7; TRBD1 agrees at 7 bases. J gave up 4 bases and V 7 bases, and 10 bases lay outside the gene matches. The CDR3 totals 14 residues. Germline CDR1 and CDR2: SEHNR and FQNEAQ (reference sequence). CDR3 protein: CASTPGFRGYEQYF. CDR3 sequence (DNA): TGTGCCAGCACCCCCGGGTTCAGGGGGTACGAGCAGTACTTC.

This clonotype was seen at least ten times. The gene calls are TRBV3-1 and TRBJ2-7, with TRBD2 as a possible D gene (6 bases). Germline V gene data show CDR1 as LGHDT and CDR2 as YNNKEL (reference sequence). V gave up 2 bases and J gave up 9 bases, with 14 bases separating them. The CDR3 length is 13 residues. CDR3 in DNA: TGTGCCAGCAGCCAAACTGGTAGCGGAAGGCAGTACTTC. Encoded protein: CASSQTGSGRQYF.

This clonotype was found many times. The chain's CDR3 is CASSQDLGYADSYEQYF. The CDR3 DNA is TGCGCCAGCAGCCAAGATCTTGGTTACGCAGACTCCTACGAGCAGTACTTC. The rearrangement joins TRBV4-3 to TRBJ2-7; D remains ambiguous. V lost 0 bases and J 0 bases, leaving 15 bases between the germline ends. From germline, CDR1 is LGHNA and CDR2 YSLEER. The CDR3 runs to 17 residues.

This clonotype was recorded many times. The chain has TRBV29-1 and TRBJ2-1, with 13 bases that match TRBD2. After removal of 4 bases from V and 9 bases from J, the junction contained 9 bases not matched to a gene. Germline values: CDR1 SQVTM, CDR2 ANQGSEA. The length of the CDR3 is 15 residues. CDR3 residues: CSVAGTSGIMAEQFF. CDR3 bases: TGCAGCGTTGCGGGGACTAGCGGGATAATGGCTGAGCAGTTCTTC.

The sample holds a few counts of this clonotype. This chain uses TRBV24-1 with TRBJ2-6; D remains ambiguous. This CDR3 has 16 amino acids. V lost 3 bases, J lost 0 bases, and 8 bases lay in between. Per germline, CDR1 KGHDR and CDR2 SFDVKD. Here the CDR3 reads CATSDGRRSGANVLTF. The CDR3 nucleotides read TGTGCCACCAGTGATGGTCGGCGCTCTGGGGCCAACGTCCTGACTTTC.

This clonotype was detected ten times or more. This rearrangement joins TRBV12-3 or TRBV12-4 to TRBJ2-1; D gene unclear. V lost 3 bases and J 6 bases, leaving 12 bases between the germline ends. There are 14 residues in the CDR3. The CDR3 DNA reads TGTGCCAGCAGTTTTGGTGGACCCGGCAATGAGCAGTTCTTC. It codes for CASSFGGPGNEQFF.

This clonotype was counted at least ten times. This sequence joins TRBV12-3 or TRBV12-4 and TRBJ2-2; possibly TRBD2 for D (6 bases). V was shortened by 6 bases and J by 7 bases, with 12 bases between the two germline ends. CDR3 length: 13 amino acids. CDR3 residues: CASSRREYGELFF. For the CDR3, the DNA is TGTGCCAGCAGCCGCCGGGAGTACGGGGAGCTGTTTTTT.

Many counts were recorded for this clonotype. The chain links TRBV4-2 to TRBJ2-3, with a tentative D call TRBD2 (6 bases). This CDR3 is built from 18 residues. V lost 2 bases and J lost 2, with 20 bases in between. CDR1 and CDR2 from the germline V gene are LGHNA and YNFKEQ. The CDR3 region is CASSQSGALAFYTDTQYF. In DNA form, the CDR3 reads TGTGCCAGCAGCCAATCCGGGGCGCTAGCGTTTTACACAGATACGCAGTATTTT.

This clonotype was counted between two and nine times. The V call is TRBV29-1, the J call TRBJ2-7; TRBD1 or TRBD2 may be the D gene (5 bases each). Germline lookup yields CDR1 SQVTM and CDR2 ANQGSEA. Trimming shortened V by 6 bases and J by 5 bases, and 17 bases separated the two germline ends. This CDR3 comprises 13 residues. The CDR3 bases are TGCAGCGTGTCGGGATTGGGGGTCCACGAGCAGTACTTC. Its protein product is CSVSGLGVHEQYF.

This clonotype came up many times. One end of the junction is discordant with germline, which a read error may explain. V gene TRBV20-1 combines with J gene TRBJ2-1; 7 bases match TRBD2. The CDR3 contains 11 residues. The V gene's germline CDR1 is DFQATT and CDR2 SNEGSKA (reference sequence). Here the CDR3 DNA reads TGCAGTGCTAGAGATCGGGCTAGCGGAGCTTTC. This gives the protein CSARDRASGAF.

This clonotype was counted at least ten times. J is TRBJ2-1 and V is TRBV12-3 or TRBV12-4, with D maybe TRBD2 (6 bases). The CDR3 runs 18 residues. V shed 3 bases and J shed 1 base, with 19 bases lying between them. The CDR3 bases are TGTGCCAGCAGTTTTGGTCATTTGTGGGAGGAATCCTACAATGAGCAGTTCTTC. This sequence encodes CASSFGHLWEESYNEQFF.

This chain connects TRBV7-2 to TRBJ2-1; 11 bases line up with TRBD2. The V gene end was trimmed by 1 base and the J gene end by 6 bases; junction bases not matched to a gene: 5. Germline V lookup: CDR1 SGHTA, CDR2 FQGNSA. The length of the CDR3 is 16 residues. CDR3 protein: CASSLDLAGGRNEQFF. CDR3 coding DNA: TGTGCCAGCAGCTTAGATTTAGCGGGAGGGCGCAATGAGCAGTTCTTC.

The chain couples TRBV20-1 to TRBJ2-7; TRBD2 aligns across 7 bases. V lost 3 bases, J lost 3 bases, and 11 bases stayed unmatched. The CDR3 contains 15 residues. Germline assignment: CDR1 DFQATT and CDR2 SNEGSKA (reference sequence). CDR3 residues: CSARAKTSYFYEQYF. The CDR3 nucleotides are TGCAGTGCTAGGGCTAAGACTAGCTATTTCTACGAGCAGTACTTC.

The chain is built from TRBV21-1 and TRBJ2-5. TRBV21-1 corresponds to a pseudogene. The CDR3 is 14 residues long. The CDR3 loop reads CATKRRTTQETQYF. The CDR3 bases are TGTGCCACCAAAAGACGGACGACCCAAGAGACCCAGTACTTC.

The V and J genes are TRBV20-1 and TRBJ2-2, with TRBD2 matching 9 bases. V dropped 6 bases and J dropped 6; count of bases not matched to a gene: 8. Germline lookup yields CDR1 DFQATT and CDR2 SNEGSKA (reference sequence). The CDR3 has 14 residues. CDR3 DNA: TGCAGTGCCCTCCTGGCGGGAGGGCCCGGGGAGCTGTTTTTT. Amino acids: CSALLAGGPGELFF.

This clonotype came up once. This rearrangement joins TRBV5-1 to TRBJ2-3, with D perhaps TRBD1 (5 bases). The germline CDR1 and CDR2 sequences are SGHRS and YFSETQ. Trimming left V 1 base short and J 0 bases short, with 9 bases between. The length of the CDR3 is 15 residues. CDR3 nucleotides: TGCGCCAGCAGCTTGCAGGGCCATAGCACAGATACGCAGTATTTT. Encoded protein: CASSLQGHSTDTQYF.

This clonotype has a handful of counts. This chain uses TRBV12-3 or TRBV12-4 with TRBJ2-3; D is perhaps TRBD2 (5 bases). V lost 2 bases to trimming and J lost 8 bases, with 14 bases between them. The CDR3 consists of 14 residues. In DNA form, the CDR3 reads TGTGCCAGCAGTTTAAGGCCCGCTGAGGGTACGCAGTATTTT. This gives the protein CASSLRPAEGTQYF.

At least ten counts were recorded for this clonotype. The chain employs TRBV7-9 and TRBJ2-7; D uncertain. Germline loops: CDR1 SEHNR, CDR2 FQNEAQ (reference sequence). This CDR3 region has 12 residues. V was pared by 6 bases and J by 5 bases, with 11 bases between. CDR3 in DNA: TGTGCCAGCAGTCTACTTCATGACGAGCAGTACTTC. Its translation is CASSLLHDEQYF. The whole variable domain, remainder taken from reference TRBV7-9 and TRBJ2-7, is DTGVSQNPRHKITKRGQNVTFRCDPISEHNRLYWYRQTLGQGPEFLTYFQNEAQLEKSRLLSDRFSAERPKGSFSTLEIQRTEQGDSAMYLCASSLLHDEQYFGPGTRLTVT.

In this sample, this clonotype turned up many times. This chain joins TRBV10-2 and TRBJ1-2, with D unclear. The CDR3 length is 15 residues. V gave up 0 bases and J gave up 2 bases, with 10 bases separating them. CDR1 WSHSY and CDR2 SAAADI come from the germline V gene. The CDR3 here is CASSESAGHNYGYTF. CDR3 sequence (DNA): TGCGCCAGCAGTGAGTCGGCCGGCCACAACTATGGCTACACCTTC.

This chain links TRBV29-1 with TRBJ2-5; a weak D match, TRBD1 (5 bases). V was pared by 4 bases and J by 5 bases, with 11 bases between. CDR1 SQVTM and CDR2 ANQGSEA come from the germline V gene. The CDR3 contains 12 residues. The CDR3 sequence is CSVVASGETQYF. The CDR3 nucleotides are TGCAGCGTTGTGGCGTCAGGGGAGACCCAGTACTTC.

This clonotype was detected ten times or more. The chain couples TRBV6-5 to TRBJ2-1; 9 positions agree with TRBD2. CDR1 MNHEY and CDR2 SVGAGI come from the germline V gene. This CDR3 is 14 amino acids long. The trim removed 6 bases at V and 9 bases at J, leaving 9 bases unmatched. CDR3 DNA: TGTGCCAGCAGCCCCCTCGCGGGAGGGGGTGAGCAGTTCTTC. Translating gives CASSPLAGGGEQFF.

This clonotype was picked up many times. The chain employs TRBV20-1 and TRBJ2-7; the D call may be TRBD1 or TRBD2 (5 bases each). Deletions cut 5 bases from V and 5 bases from J, with 22 bases between. Germline V gene data show CDR1 as DFQATT and CDR2 as SNEGSKA (reference sequence). The CDR3 length is 15 residues. CDR3 region: CSAGGRAGRGHEQYF. In DNA, the CDR3 is TGCAGTGCTGGGGGTAGGGCGGGCCGAGGGCACGAGCAGTACTTC.

The chain employs TRBV3-1 and TRBJ2-2; 7 bases are a match to TRBD1. Germline CDR1 LGHDT, CDR2 YNNKEL (reference sequence). The V and J ends lost 1 base and 1 base, in that order; junction bases with no gene match: 3. The CDR3 spans 16 residues. The CDR3 is CASSQGGGQNTGELFF. The CDR3 coding sequence is TGTGCCAGCAGCCAAGGAGGGGGCCAGAACACCGGGGAGCTGTTTTTT.

This clonotype was detected many times. The chain couples TRBV5-5 to TRBJ2-7; D gene unclear. The CDR3 consists of 15 residues. The V end was cut by 1 base, the J end by 5 bases, with 16 bases between. Germline CDR1 and CDR2: SGHKS and YYEKEE (reference sequence). The CDR3 DNA reads TGTGCCAGCAGCTTGCAGGCGTGGGAATACCACGAGCAGTACTTC. It codes for CASSLQAWEYHEQYF.

This clonotype has at least ten counts. The rearrangement uses TRBV5-1 and TRBJ2-1, with D possibly being TRBD2 (6 bases). CDR1 is SGHRS and CDR2 is YFSETQ in the germline V gene. V was pared by 4 bases and J by 0 bases, with 14 bases between. The CDR3 has 16 amino acids. The CDR3 coding sequence is TGCGCCAGCAGCCGAGAGGAGCGGGCCTCCTACAATGAGCAGTTCTTC. It encodes CASSREERASYNEQFF.

The J gene is TRBJ2-7, the V gene TRBV6-1; D not resolved. Trimming stripped 7 bases from V and 2 bases from J, with 18 bases between. The CDR3 is 15 residues long. Germline assignment: CDR1 MNHNS and CDR2 SASEGT. The CDR3 is CASTFWGPGPYEQYF. In DNA, the CDR3 is TGTGCCAGCACCTTTTGGGGTCCGGGTCCCTACGAGCAGTACTTC.

Ten or more counts support this clonotype. The rearrangement joins TRBV7-2 to TRBJ2-4; D possibly corresponds to TRBD2 (6 bases). V was cut by 3 bases and J by 0 bases, with 15 bases left in between. The CDR3 is 17 amino acids. Germline CDR1 reads SGHTA; CDR2 reads FQGNSA. CDR3 loop: CASSFFGRGLAKNIQYF. Here the CDR3 DNA reads TGTGCCAGCAGCTTCTTCGGGCGGGGCTTAGCCAAAAACATTCAGTACTTC.